A single sample is the source of the 20 T cell receptor beta chains below, sequenced in a study of T cells in women clearing cervical HPV infection. The repertoire was sequenced with immunoSEQ multiplex PCR; TCRdb's copy has only in-frame clones and lacks some. Its table records around 24,000 clones. Material: blood buffy coat. These TCRs come from a woman aged 18 to 75 with a cervical HPV16 infection that either progressed to CIN3+ or cleared (not recorded which).

As concerns this clone: The CDR3 end lies 3 residues beyond the end of the read and is filled in from the germline J gene. This chain connects TRBV20-1 to TRBJ2-2; possible D gene TRBD1, 5 bases. The CDR3 spans 14 residues. Trimming stripped 6 bases from V and 4 bases from J, with 15 bases between. Germline CDR1 reads DFQATT; CDR2 reads SNEGSKA (reference sequence). CDR3 residues: CSATSGLTTGELFF. The sequenced part of the CDR3 DNA is TGCAGTGCCACATCAGGGCTGACCACCGGGGAG.

In the case of this clone: The read ends 3 residues before the CDR3 terminus; that terminus is restored from the germline J gene. This chain connects TRBV23-1 to TRBJ2-2, with 13 nucleotides matching TRBD2. TRBV23-1 is reported as an ORF; its role is uncertain. CDR3 size: 17 residues. V dropped 3 bases and J dropped 6; count of bases not matched to a gene: 7. CDR3 sequence reads: CASSHRTSGGGSGELFF. CDR3 DNA, as far as it was read: TGCGCCAGCAGTCACAGGACTAGCGGGGGAGGTTCCGGGGAG.

Of note for this clone: Read coverage stops 3 residues before the CDR3 terminus; the germline J gene supplies the remainder. The rearrangement uses TRBV20-1 and TRBJ2-6, with D possibly matching TRBD1 (6 bases). V was pared by 6 bases and J by 3 bases, with 21 bases between. The CDR3 spans 17 residues. From germline, CDR1 is DFQATT and CDR2 SNEGSKA (reference sequence). The covered CDR3 bases are TGCAGTGCCACATTTCGACAGGTCCTTGGTGGGGCCAACGTC. Encoded protein: CSATFRQVLGGANV. The full CDR3 sequence reads CSATFRQVLGGANVLTF.

With regard to this clone: The read ends 3 residues before the CDR3 terminus; that terminus is restored from the germline J gene. The rearrangement joins TRBV7-9 to TRBJ2-7; no reliable D call. Trimming took off 2 bases at V and 2 bases at J, with 10 bases between the two ends. Germline CDR1 SEHNR, CDR2 FQNEAQ (reference sequence). CDR3 size: 14 residues. CDR3 in amino acids: CASSLSANTYEQYF. The sequenced part of the CDR3 DNA is TGTGCCAGCAGCTTATCAGCGAATACCTACGAG.

As regards this clone: Read sequence stops 3 residues before the CDR3 end, and the germline J gene provides the missing end. This chain links TRBV5-6 with TRBJ2-7; D uncertain. V was cut by 0 bases and J by 0 bases, with 4 bases left in between. Germline V gives CDR1 SGHDT, CDR2 YYEEEE. The CDR3 totals 13 residues. The sequenced part of the CDR3 DNA is TGTGCCAGCAGCTTGGACGGCTCCTACGAG. It is translated as CASSLDGSYE. The CDR3 as a whole reads CASSLDGSYEQYF. Looking up the rest from reference TRBV5-6 and TRBJ2-7 gives the full variable domain: DAGVTQSPTHLIKTRGQQVTLRCSPKSGHDTVSWYQQALGQGPQFIFQYYEEEERQRGNFPDRFSGHQFPNYSSELNVNALLLGDSALYLCASSLDGSYEQYFGPGTRLTVT.

Regarding this clone: The read ends 3 residues early relative to the CDR3; the germline J gene fills the gap. The V gene is TRBV19, the J gene TRBJ1-2, with D perhaps TRBD1 (6 bases). The V gene's germline CDR1 is LNHDA and CDR2 SQIVND (reference sequence). This CDR3 is 13 amino acids long. The CDR3 region is CASSTNRVHDYTF. The DNA read from the CDR3 is TGTGCCAGTAGTACCAACAGGGTCCACGAC.

For this clone: The read terminates 3 residues before the CDR3 end, so the remaining end is supplied by the germline J gene. V gene TRBV5-1 combines with J gene TRBJ2-3; TRBD2 agrees at 9 bases. Germline V gives CDR1 SGHRS, CDR2 YFSETQ. CDR3 length: 16 residues. The V segment lost 0 bases and the J segment 1 base; nucleotides outside the gene matches: 3. CDR3 region: CASSLGGGAGTDTQYF. Incomplete CDR3 DNA: TGCGCCAGCAGCTTGGGCGGGGGGGCCGGCACAGATACG.

Details on this clone: The read ends 3 residues early relative to the CDR3; the germline J gene fills the gap. The chain joins TRBV7-2 to TRBJ1-1; maybe TRBD1 (5 bases). Between the trimmed V and J ends, which lost 5 bases and 4 bases, there was a span of 17 bases. The CDR3 is made up of 15 amino acids. Germline V gives CDR1 SGHTA, CDR2 FQGNSA. CDR3 region: CASSHRRGSATEAFF. CDR3 bases read: TGTGCCAGCAGCCACCGACGGGGGTCGGCCACTGAA.

Notes on this clone: The CDR3 goes on 3 residues after the read ends, and that part is filled in from the germline J gene. The chain recombines TRBV30 with TRBJ2-3; possibly TRBD1 for D (6 bases). This CDR3 contains 14 residues. CDR1 GTSNPN and CDR2 SVGIG come from the germline V gene (reference sequence). Trimming took off 4 bases at V and 2 bases at J, with 13 bases between the two ends. CDR3 DNA, as far as it was read: TGTGCCTGGACCACAGGGATGAACACAGATACG. Amino acid sequence: CAWTTGMNTDT. The entire CDR3 sequence reads CAWTTGMNTDTQYF.

For this clone: The CDR3 end falls 3 residues outside the read, so it is completed with the germline J gene. The V gene is TRBV7-9, the J gene TRBJ1-5, with unresolved D. This CDR3 has 14 residues. Germline loops: CDR1 SEHNR, CDR2 FQNEAQ (reference sequence). Trimming cost V 2 bases and J 4 bases, with 9 bases left between them. Partial CDR3 DNA: TGTGCCAGCAGCTTACCTCAGGCAAATCAGCCC. Translated: CASSLPQANQP. The CDR3 in full is CASSLPQANQPQHF. The variable domain in full, completed from reference TRBV7-9 and TRBJ1-5, reads DTGVSQNPRHKITKRGQNVTFRCDPISEHNRLYWYRQTLGQGPEFLTYFQNEAQLEKSRLLSDRFSAERPKGSFSTLEIQRTEQGDSAMYLCASSLPQANQPQHFGDGTRLSIL.

Comment on this clone: The CDR3 end falls 3 residues outside the read, so it is completed with the germline J gene. The V and J genes are TRBV19 and TRBJ2-1, with D hard to call. Germline lookup yields CDR1 LNHDA and CDR2 SQIVND (reference sequence). This CDR3 has 14 residues. V lost 3 bases to trimming and J lost 5 bases, with 11 bases between them. Partial CDR3 DNA: TGTGCCAGTAGTATTTTTCGGTCTCACAATGAG. Its translation is CASSIFRSHNE. The whole CDR3 is CASSIFRSHNEQFF.

Concerning this clone itself: The read ends 3 residues early relative to the CDR3; the germline J gene fills the gap. The rearrangement uses TRBV11-2 and TRBJ2-1; TRBD2 is a possible D gene (6 bases). The CDR3 spans 15 residues. The germline V and J ends were trimmed by 3 bases and 4 bases, with 13 bases remaining between them. Per germline, CDR1 SGHAT and CDR2 FQNNGV. CDR3 loop: CASSFKGDFYNEQFF. The sequenced part of the CDR3 DNA is TGTGCCAGCAGCTTTAAAGGGGACTTTTACAATGAG.

Notes on this clone: The sequenced fragment ends 3 residues before the CDR3 boundary, so the rest is inferred from the germline J gene. V and J are TRBV30 and TRBJ2-4, with 8 positions matching TRBD1. Per the germline V gene, CDR1 is GTSNPN and CDR2 is SVGIG (reference sequence). The CDR3 is 13 amino acids. The CDR3: CAWSRGTGYGQYF. CDR3 DNA (partial): TGTGCCTGGAGTAGGGGGACAGGCTATGGT.

Of note for this clone: The CDR3 end lies 3 residues beyond the end of the read and is filled in from the germline J gene. The V call is TRBV10-2, the J call TRBJ2-3; no definite D call. CDR3 size: 12 residues. Looked up from germline, CDR1 is WSHSY and CDR2 is SAAADI. V dropped 2 bases and J dropped 4 bases, with 4 bases sitting between them. CDR3 DNA (partial): TGCGCCAGCAGTGAGGCGGCAGATACG. Its protein is CASSEAADT. The full-length CDR3 reads as CASSEAADTQYF.

In regard to this clone: The read halts 3 residues ahead of the CDR3 end, with the missing end drawn from the germline J gene. The chain links TRBV14 to TRBJ2-5; 9 positions match TRBD1. With V trimmed by 1 base and J by 2 bases, 5 bases remained unmatched. The CDR3 length is 16 residues. Germline V gives CDR1 SGHDN, CDR2 FVKESK. CDR3 DNA, as far as it was read: TGTGCCAGCAGCCAAGTTGGGACAGGGTCACAAGAGACC. Its translation: CASSQVGTGSQET. The entire CDR3 sequence reads CASSQVGTGSQETQYF.

In regard to this clone: The CDR3 end falls 3 residues outside the read, so it is completed with the germline J gene. The rearrangement joins TRBV19 to TRBJ1-5; 7 nucleotides line up with TRBD1. After removal of 5 bases from V and 7 bases from J, the junction contained 11 bases not matched to a gene. CDR1 is LNHDA, CDR2 SQIVND, per germline (reference sequence). There are 15 residues in the CDR3. The sequenced CDR3 bases are TGTGCCAGTAGTTTCTATGCGACAGGGAGCCAGCCC. Protein: CASSFYATGSQP. The complete CDR3 reads CASSFYATGSQPQHF.

About this clone: Read sequence stops 3 residues before the CDR3 end, and the germline J gene provides the missing end. The rearrangement joins TRBV6-2 or TRBV6-3 to TRBJ2-7; 10 positions match TRBD2. The CDR3 has 15 residues. The ends lost 2 bases at V and 3 bases at J; junction bases unmatched: 4. Per the germline V gene, CDR1 is MNHEY and CDR2 is SVGEGT. The covered CDR3 bases are TGTGCCAGCAGTTACAGGGCTAGCGGGGGCTACGAG. Translating gives CASSYRASGGYE. The entire CDR3 reads CASSYRASGGYEQYF.

On this clone itself: Read sequence stops 3 residues before the CDR3 end, and the germline J gene provides the missing end. The chain employs TRBV20-1 and TRBJ1-6; D ambiguous. In germline, CDR1 is DFQATT, CDR2 SNEGSKA (reference sequence). V was pared by 0 bases and J by 3 bases, with 12 bases between. The CDR3 contains 16 residues. The CDR3 here is CSARDSRQDYNSPLHF. The part of the CDR3 DNA that was read is TGCAGTGCTAGAGATAGTCGGCAGGACTATAATTCACCC.

Comment on this clone: The read ends 3 residues early relative to the CDR3; the germline J gene fills the gap. The chain links TRBV5-1 to TRBJ2-5; the match to TRBD1 covers 7 bases. Germline trimming cut 4 bases from V and 1 base from J; bases unmatched to any gene: 4. The CDR3 loop spans 14 amino acids. Germline assignment: CDR1 SGHRS and CDR2 YFSETQ. CDR3 bases read: TGCGCCAGCAGCATCGGGACAGTCCAAGAGACC. This translates into CASSIGTVQET. The CDR3, in full, reads CASSIGTVQETQYF.

About this clone itself: The sequence runs out 3 residues before the end of the CDR3; the remainder is reconstructed from the germline J gene. The V gene is TRBV19, the J gene TRBJ1-5, with unresolved D. Trimming cost V 3 bases and J 6 bases, with 15 bases left between them. CDR3 size: 15 residues. Germline lookup yields CDR1 LNHDA and CDR2 SQIVND (reference sequence). The CDR3 reads CASSMEGVPIQPQHF. The sequenced CDR3 bases are TGTGCCAGTAGTATGGAGGGCGTACCGATTCAGCCC.